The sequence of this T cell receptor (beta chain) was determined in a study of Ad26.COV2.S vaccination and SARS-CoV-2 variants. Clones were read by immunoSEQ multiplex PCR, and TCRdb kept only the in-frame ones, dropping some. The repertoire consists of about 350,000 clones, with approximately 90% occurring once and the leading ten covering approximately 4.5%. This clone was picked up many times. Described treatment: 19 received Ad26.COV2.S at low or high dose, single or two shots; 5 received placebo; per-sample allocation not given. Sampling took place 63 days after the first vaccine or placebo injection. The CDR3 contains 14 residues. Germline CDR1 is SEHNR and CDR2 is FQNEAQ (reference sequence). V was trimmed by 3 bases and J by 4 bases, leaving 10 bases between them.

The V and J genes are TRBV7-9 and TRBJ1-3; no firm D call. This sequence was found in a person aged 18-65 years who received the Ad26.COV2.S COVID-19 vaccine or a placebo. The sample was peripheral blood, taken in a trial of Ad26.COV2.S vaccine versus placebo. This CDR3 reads CASSFSVSGNTIYF. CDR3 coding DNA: TGTGCCAGCAGCTTTTCGGTTTCGGGAAACACCATATATTTT.